The clone carrying this T cell receptor beta chain turned up a few times. Seattle patient enrollment occurred during active infection, with longitudinal follow-up thereafter. Per the original methods: Scientists estimated how many nucleated cells there were by amplifying reference gene primers. The method was immunoSEQ multiplex PCR; TCRdb's version includes in-frame clones alone and lacks a portion of them. V, J and clone size were drawn from that table, and D and trimming were deduced from the DNA. Of about 170,000 clones in the sample, approximately 80% were seen once. The entry originates in a study of blood T cell repertoires in COVID-19. Study details: Material from acute and convalescent COVID-19 was sourced from the United States, Italy and Spain. T cells, B-cell-depleted T cells, or PBMCs supplied cDNA or gDNA.

This CDR3 comprises 14 residues. Trimming at V came to 4 bases and at J to 1 base, leaving 2 bases not matched to a gene. The V gene's germline CDR1 is SEHNR and CDR2 FQNEAQ (reference sequence). The material sequenced was peripheral blood. The TCR comes from a woman older than 75 with COVID-19, enrolled during active disease. The chain joins TRBV7-9 to TRBJ1-1; 8 nucleotides line up with TRBD1. The CDR3 spells CASSSQGGNTEAFF. CDR3 coding DNA: TGTGCCAGCAGCTCACAGGGGGGGAACACTGAAGCTTTCTTT. Variable domain in full (rest from reference TRBV7-9 and TRBJ1-1): DTGVSQNPRHKITKRGQNVTFRCDPISEHNRLYWYRQTLGQGPEFLTYFQNEAQLEKSRLLSDRFSAERPKGSFSTLEIQRTEQGDSAMYLCASSSQGGNTEAFFGQGTRLTVV.